Listed here is a single T cell receptor (beta chain). Antigen: not known. These data belong to a study of T cell responses to AZD1222 COVID-19 vaccine. General study findings and limits: Baseline antibody screening turned up just a handful of seropositive AZD1222 recipients. Repertoire collection took place solely once the T cell response had peaked. Donors, mostly white British, included more females; clonal diversity was possibly underestimated. Dominant at 160-218 and 743-854, vaccine-associated CD4 TCRs also spanned spike.

Profiled with immunoSEQ multiplex PCR; TCRdb holds only in-frame clones, not every one. The sample contains 150,000 to 180,000 clones, around 85% of which appear only once. Material: peripheral blood, obtained on day 0 of MenACWY control vaccination. The clonotype comes from an adult in good health.

Here the CDR3 DNA reads TGTGCCAGCAGCCCAACATGGGGGAATCAGCCCCAGCATTTT. This encodes CASSPTWGNQPQHF. This rearrangement joins TRBV28 to TRBJ1-5, with D perhaps matching TRBD1 (5 bases). Germline values: CDR1 MDHEN, CDR2 SYDVKM. Trimming cost V 6 bases and J 4 bases, with 13 bases left between them. The CDR3 consists of 14 residues.